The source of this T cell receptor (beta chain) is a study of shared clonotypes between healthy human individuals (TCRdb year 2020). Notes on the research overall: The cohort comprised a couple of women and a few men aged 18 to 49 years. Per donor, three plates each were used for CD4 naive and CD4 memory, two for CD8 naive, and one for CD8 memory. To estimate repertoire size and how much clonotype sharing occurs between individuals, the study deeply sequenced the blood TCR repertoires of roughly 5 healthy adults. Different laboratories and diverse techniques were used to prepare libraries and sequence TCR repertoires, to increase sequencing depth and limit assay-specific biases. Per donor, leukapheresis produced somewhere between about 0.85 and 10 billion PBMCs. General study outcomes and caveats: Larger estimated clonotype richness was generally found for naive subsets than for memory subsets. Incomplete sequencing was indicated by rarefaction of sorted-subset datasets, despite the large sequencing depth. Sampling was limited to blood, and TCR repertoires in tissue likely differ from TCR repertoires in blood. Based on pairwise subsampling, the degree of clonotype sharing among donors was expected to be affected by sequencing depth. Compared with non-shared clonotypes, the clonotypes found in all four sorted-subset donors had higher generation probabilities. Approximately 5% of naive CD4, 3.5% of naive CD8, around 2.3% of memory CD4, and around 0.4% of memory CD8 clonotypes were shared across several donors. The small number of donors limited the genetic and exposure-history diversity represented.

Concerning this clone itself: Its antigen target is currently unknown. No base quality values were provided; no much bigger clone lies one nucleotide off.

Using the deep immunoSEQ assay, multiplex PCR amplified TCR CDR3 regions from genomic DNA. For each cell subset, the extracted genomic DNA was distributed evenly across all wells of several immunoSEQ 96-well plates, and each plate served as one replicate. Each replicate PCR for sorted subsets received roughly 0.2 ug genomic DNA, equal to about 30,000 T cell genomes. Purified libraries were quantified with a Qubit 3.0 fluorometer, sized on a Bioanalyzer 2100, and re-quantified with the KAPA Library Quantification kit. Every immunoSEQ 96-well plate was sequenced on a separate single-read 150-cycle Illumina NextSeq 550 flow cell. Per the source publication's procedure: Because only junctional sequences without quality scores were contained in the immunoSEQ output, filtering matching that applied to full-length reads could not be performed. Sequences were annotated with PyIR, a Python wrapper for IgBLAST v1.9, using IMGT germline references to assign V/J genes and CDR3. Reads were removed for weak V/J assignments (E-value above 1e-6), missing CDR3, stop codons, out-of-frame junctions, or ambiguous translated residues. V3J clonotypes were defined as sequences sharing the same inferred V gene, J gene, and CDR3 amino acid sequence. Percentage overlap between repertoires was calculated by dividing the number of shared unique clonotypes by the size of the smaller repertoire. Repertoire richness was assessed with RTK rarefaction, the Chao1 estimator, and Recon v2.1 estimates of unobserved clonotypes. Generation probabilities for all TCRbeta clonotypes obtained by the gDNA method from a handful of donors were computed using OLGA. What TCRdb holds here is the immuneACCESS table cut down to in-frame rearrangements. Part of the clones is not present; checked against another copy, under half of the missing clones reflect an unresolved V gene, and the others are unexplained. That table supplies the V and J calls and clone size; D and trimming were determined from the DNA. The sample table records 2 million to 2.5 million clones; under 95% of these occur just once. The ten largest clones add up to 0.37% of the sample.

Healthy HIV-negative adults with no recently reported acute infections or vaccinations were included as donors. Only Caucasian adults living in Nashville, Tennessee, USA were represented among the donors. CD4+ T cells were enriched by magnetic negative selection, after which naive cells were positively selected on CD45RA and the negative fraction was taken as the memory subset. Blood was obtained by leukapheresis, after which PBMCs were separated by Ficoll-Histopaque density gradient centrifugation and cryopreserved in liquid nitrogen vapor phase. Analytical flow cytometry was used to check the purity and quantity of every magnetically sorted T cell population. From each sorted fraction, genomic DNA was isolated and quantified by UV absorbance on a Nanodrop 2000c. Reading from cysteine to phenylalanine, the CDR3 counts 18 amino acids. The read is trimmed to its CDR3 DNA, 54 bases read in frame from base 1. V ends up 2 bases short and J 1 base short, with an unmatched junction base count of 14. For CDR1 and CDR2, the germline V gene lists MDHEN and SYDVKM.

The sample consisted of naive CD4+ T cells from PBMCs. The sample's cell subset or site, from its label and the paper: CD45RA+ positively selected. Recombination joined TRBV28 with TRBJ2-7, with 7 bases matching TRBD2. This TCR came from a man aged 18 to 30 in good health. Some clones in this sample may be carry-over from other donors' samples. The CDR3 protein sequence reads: CASSLVRGGGSGSYEQYF. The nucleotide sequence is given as TGTGCCAGCAGTTTAGTTAGGGGAGGCGGGAGTGGTTCCTACGAGCAGTACTTC.